The present TCR beta chain was sequenced within a study of cytomegalovirus exposure and HLA in healthy donors. CDR1 SQVTM and CDR2 ANQGSEA come from the germline V gene. The V and J ends lost 4 bases and 1 base, in that order; junction bases with no gene match: 7. This CDR3 comprises 15 residues. 13 Jbeta primers and 60 Vbeta primers were used for the PCR. Measured with immunoSEQ multiplex PCR; TCRdb has only the in-frame clones, and not every one. The repertoire consists of 100,000 to 120,000 clones, with over 80% occurring once and the leading ten covering approximately 6.1%. The receptor was derived from a young man in good health and CMV-seronegative. The J gene is TRBJ1-1, the V gene TRBV29-1; 9 positions agree with TRBD1. The sample taken for sequencing was PBMCs. CDR3 in DNA: TGCAGCGTTGCGTACAGGGGGCGGTGGAACACTGAAGCTTTCTTT. Translated: CSVAYRGRWNTEAFF.